This T cell receptor beta chain is drawn from a study of blood T cell repertoires in COVID-19. Study-wide context: The United States, Italy and Spain supplied acute and convalescent COVID-19 samples. Sample material is recorded as cDNA or gDNA derived from T cells, B-cell-depleted T cells, or PBMCs.

The V gene lost 5 bases and the J gene lost 1 base, with 5 bases spanning the gap. CDR3 size: 13 residues. Germline CDR1 reads SSHAT; CDR2 reads FNYEAQ (reference sequence). How the authors handled the data: Scientists estimated how many nucleated cells there were by amplifying reference gene primers. Using immunoSEQ multiplex PCR, the repertoire was profiled, and TCRdb retains in-frame clones only, with some absent. Clone size and the V and J calls come from that table; the DNA yielded D and trimming. Altogether 100,000 to 150,000 clones are present, more than 80% being singletons, with the ten largest covering over 9%.

The origin of this receptor is a woman aged 55-69 years with acute or convalescent COVID-19. The chain uses TRBV7-7 and TRBJ2-2; D remains ambiguous. Sequenced: peripheral blood. In DNA, the CDR3 is TGTGCCAGCAGCCCTAGGAACACCGGGGAGCTGTTTTTT. This sequence encodes CASSPRNTGELFF.